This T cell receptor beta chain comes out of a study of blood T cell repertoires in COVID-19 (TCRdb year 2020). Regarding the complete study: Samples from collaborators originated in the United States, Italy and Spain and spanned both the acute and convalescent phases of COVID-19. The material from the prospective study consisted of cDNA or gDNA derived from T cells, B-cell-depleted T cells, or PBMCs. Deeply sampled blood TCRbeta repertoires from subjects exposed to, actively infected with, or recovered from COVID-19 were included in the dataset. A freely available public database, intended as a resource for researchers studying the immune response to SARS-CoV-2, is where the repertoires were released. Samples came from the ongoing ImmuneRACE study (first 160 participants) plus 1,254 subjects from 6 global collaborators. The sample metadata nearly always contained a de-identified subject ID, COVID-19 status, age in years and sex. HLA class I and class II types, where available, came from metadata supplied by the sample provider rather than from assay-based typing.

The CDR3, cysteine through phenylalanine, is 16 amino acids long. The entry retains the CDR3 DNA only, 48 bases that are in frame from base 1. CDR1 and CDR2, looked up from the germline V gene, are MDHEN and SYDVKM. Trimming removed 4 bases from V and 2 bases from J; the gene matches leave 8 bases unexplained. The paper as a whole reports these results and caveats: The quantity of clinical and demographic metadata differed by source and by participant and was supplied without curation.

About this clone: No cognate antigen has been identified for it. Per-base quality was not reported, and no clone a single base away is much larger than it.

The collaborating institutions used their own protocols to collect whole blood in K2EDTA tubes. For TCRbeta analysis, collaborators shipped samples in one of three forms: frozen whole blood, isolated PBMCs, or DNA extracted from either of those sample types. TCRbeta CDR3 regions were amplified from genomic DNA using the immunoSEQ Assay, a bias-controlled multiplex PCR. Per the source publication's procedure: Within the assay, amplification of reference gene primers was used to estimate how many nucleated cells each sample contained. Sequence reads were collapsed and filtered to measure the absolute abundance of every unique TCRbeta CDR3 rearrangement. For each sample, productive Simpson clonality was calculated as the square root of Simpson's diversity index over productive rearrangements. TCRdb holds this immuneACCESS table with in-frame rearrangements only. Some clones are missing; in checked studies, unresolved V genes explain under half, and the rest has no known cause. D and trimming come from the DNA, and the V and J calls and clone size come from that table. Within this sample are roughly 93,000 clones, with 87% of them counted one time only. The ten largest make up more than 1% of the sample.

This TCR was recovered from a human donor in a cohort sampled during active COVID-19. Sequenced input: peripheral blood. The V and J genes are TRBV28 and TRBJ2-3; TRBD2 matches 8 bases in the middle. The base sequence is TGTGCCAGCAGTTATAGCGGGAACCAGAACACAGATACGCAGTATTTT. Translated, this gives CASSYSGNQNTDTQYF.